Described below is a single TCR beta chain sequence and its context. The antigen it binds to is not known. No qualities accompany the bases; no much larger clone lies one base away. The CDR3 regions of human TCRbeta chains were subjected to immunosequencing. Concerning the study's data processing: TCRs in the repertoires were matched against a reference library of SARS-CoV-2-specific TCRs that had been generated with the MIRA antigen-specificity platform. Breadth was defined as the fraction of unique TCRs that were SARS-CoV-2-associated, and depth was defined as the fraction of total T cells that were SARS-CoV-2-associated. Using the MIRA data, every spike-specific TCR was mapped to the spike region that the TCR reacted to and assigned to either a CD4 or a CD8 class. Log10-transformed breadth and depth values were compared by one-way ANOVA with Sidak's multiple comparisons tests. Imported from immuneACCESS, the table was reduced by TCRdb to in-frame sequences with V and J called. These copies leave out some clones; in studies compared against another copy, an unresolved V gene accounts for under half, and the cause of the remainder is not known. The DNA was the basis for D and trimming; V, J and clone size are from that table. The sample table shows some 200,000 clones, and roughly 93% are seen once. The ten largest clonotypes hold roughly 0.98% of the sample.

The CDR3 has 17 amino acids, counting the end cysteine and phenylalanine. The entry retains the CDR3 DNA only, 51 bases that are in frame from base 1. The junction shows trimming of 0 bases on V and 9 bases on J, and the gene matches do not reach 15 bases of it. Based on the germline V gene, the CDR1 and CDR2 sequences are MNHNS and SASEGT. The data belong to a study of T cell responses to AZD1222 COVID-19 vaccine (dated by TCRdb to the early 2020s). Broadly, across the study: AZD1222 recipients with second doses at about 4 weeks or about 12 weeks were pooled, because spike-specific TCR depth and breadth did not differ between schedules. TCR sequencing was performed for roughly 250 trial participants, of whom about 200 were given two doses of AZD1222 and approximately 25 were given two doses of MenACWY control vaccine. Trial participants were enrolled by age into subgroups of 18-55, 56-69 and 70-plus years, and around 150, 28 and 57 TCR-sequenced participants, respectively, were included in these subgroups. What the study reported, not specific to this receptor: CD4 TCRs associated with the vaccine covered the entire spike protein, and the dominant responses were in regions 160-218 and 743-854. After two AZD1222 doses, both the breadth and the depth of spike-specific TCRs were significantly higher than at day 0 and than in MenACWY recipients. No day 14 peak-response samples were available, so repertoires were characterized only after the peak T cell response. Conclusions about previously exposed vaccinees are limited because only five to seven AZD1222 recipients were SARS-CoV-2 seropositive at baseline. The 56-69-year group was small, and its depth increase did not reach significance, likely because of low power. Reportedly, close to half of the unique spike-specific TCRs recognized epitopes lying outside the regions that are mutated in the B.1.351 and B.1.1.7 variants. Most participants were white British and females outnumbered males, and the authors suggested that clonal diversity may have been underestimated.

The time point label for this specimen denotes: baseline before first vaccination. Samples from vaccinated people were obtained from the UK trials COV001 and COV002, which included a single-blind randomized controlled phase 2/3 trial of AZD1222 (ChAdOx1 nCoV-19) in healthy adults. Trial participant PBMC samples were collected at day 0 and day 28 after the second dose for TCRbeta chain sequencing. The clonotype comes from an adult in good health. This chain joins TRBV6-1 to TRBJ2-7; 9 central bases correspond to TRBD1. This sample comprised peripheral blood, obtained on day 0 of AZD1222 vaccination. The CDR3 region: CASSEATHRQGGVGQYF. The sequence in DNA is TGTGCCAGCAGTGAAGCGACACACCGACAGGGGGGGGTCGGGCAGTACTTC.